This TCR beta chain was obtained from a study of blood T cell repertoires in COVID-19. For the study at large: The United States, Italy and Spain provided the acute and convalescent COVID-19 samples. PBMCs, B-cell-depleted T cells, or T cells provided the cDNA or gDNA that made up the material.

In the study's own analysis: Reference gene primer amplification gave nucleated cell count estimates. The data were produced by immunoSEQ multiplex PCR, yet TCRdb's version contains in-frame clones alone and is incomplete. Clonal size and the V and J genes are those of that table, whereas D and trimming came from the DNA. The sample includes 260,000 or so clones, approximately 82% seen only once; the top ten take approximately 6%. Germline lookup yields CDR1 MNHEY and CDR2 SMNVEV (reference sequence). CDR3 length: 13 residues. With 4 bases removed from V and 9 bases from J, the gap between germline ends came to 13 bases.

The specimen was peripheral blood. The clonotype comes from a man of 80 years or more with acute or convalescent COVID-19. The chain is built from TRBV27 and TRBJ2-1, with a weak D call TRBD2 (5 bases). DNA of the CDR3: TGTGCCAGCAGTTCCACGGCCCGGGGTGAGCAGTTCTTC. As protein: CASSSTARGEQFF.